The clone carrying this T cell receptor beta chain was seen a few times. These data originate in a study of CD8+ T cells in alopecia areata. CDR1 SGHTA and CDR2 FQGNSA come from the germline V gene. V lost 5 bases and J lost 1, with 18 bases in between. CDR3 size: 16 residues. Once RNA had been extracted, it was reverse transcribed into cDNA to act as the sequencing template. Produced via immunoSEQ multiplex PCR; TCRdb's table is partial and in-frame only. The sample lists approximately 210,000 clones, around 60% occurring once. Indicated treatment: oral pan-JAK inhibitor, 5-10 mg twice daily. The sequenced sample was CD4+ T cells sorted from blood, obtained at roughly week 49, from a patient treated with tofacitinib. This sequence originates from a human donor with alopecia areata. The V gene is TRBV7-2, the J gene TRBJ2-7; D tentatively reads TRBD1 or TRBD2 (6 bases each). CDR3 bases: TGTGCCAGCAGCACAGGCCCCGGGGGCAAGTCCTACGAGCAGTACTTC. Protein sequence: CASSTGPGGKSYEQYF.